The clone carrying this TCR beta chain appeared many times. The antigen is unknown. Trimming took 4 bases from V and 4 from J, leaving 16 bases between them. Germline CDR1 reads LGHNA; CDR2 reads YSLEER. This CDR3 is 15 amino acids long. A second PCR of 7 to 11 cycles used a sample-barcoded 5' primer and a J-beta primer mix. Using its own MiXCR run on the 5' RACE reads, TCRdb lists one record per CDR3 protein. This table holds hundreds of thousands of distinct CDR3 sequences, 25% to 30% found once. This record belongs to a study of blood T cells in healthy people across ages. Study-wide results and caveats: Leaving the PBMCs unsorted stopped any conclusive comparison of naive versus antigen-experienced cells.

The chain combines TRBV4-3 with TRBJ1-2; no firm D call. The sample was blood. The sequence came from a woman older than 75 in good health. The CDR3 region is CASSPEEARPYGYTF. CDR3 coding DNA: TGCGCCAGCAGCCCCGAGGAGGCGAGGCCCTATGGCTACACCTTC.